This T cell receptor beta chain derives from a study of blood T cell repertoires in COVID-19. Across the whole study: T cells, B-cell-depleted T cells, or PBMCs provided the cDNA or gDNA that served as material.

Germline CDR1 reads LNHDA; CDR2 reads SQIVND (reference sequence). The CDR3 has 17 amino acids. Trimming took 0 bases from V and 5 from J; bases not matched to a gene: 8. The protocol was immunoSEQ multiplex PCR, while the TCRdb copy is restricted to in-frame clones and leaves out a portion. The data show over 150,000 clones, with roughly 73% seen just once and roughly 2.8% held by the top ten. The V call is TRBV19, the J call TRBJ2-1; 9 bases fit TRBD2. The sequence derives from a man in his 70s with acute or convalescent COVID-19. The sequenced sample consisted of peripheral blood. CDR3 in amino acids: CASSIDLGREGDNEQFF. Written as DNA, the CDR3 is TGTGCCAGTAGTATAGATCTTGGGCGGGAGGGGGACAATGAGCAGTTCTTC.